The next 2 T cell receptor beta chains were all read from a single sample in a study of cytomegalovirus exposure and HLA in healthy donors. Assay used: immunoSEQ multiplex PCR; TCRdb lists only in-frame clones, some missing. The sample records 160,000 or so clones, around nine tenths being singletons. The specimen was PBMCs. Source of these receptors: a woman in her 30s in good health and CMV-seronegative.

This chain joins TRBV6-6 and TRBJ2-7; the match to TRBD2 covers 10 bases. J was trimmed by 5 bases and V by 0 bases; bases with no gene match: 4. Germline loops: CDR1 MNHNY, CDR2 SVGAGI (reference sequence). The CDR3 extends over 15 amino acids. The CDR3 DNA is TGTGCCAGCAGTTACTCGGCTAGCGGGGGCAACGAGCAGTACTTC. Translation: CASSYSASGGNEQYF.

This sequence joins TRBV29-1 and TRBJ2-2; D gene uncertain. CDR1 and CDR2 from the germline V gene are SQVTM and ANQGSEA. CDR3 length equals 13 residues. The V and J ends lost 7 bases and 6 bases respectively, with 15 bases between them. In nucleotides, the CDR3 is TGCAGCGCCCTGCCTAGAGATCCCGGGGAGCTGTTTTTT. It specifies CSALPRDPGELFF.